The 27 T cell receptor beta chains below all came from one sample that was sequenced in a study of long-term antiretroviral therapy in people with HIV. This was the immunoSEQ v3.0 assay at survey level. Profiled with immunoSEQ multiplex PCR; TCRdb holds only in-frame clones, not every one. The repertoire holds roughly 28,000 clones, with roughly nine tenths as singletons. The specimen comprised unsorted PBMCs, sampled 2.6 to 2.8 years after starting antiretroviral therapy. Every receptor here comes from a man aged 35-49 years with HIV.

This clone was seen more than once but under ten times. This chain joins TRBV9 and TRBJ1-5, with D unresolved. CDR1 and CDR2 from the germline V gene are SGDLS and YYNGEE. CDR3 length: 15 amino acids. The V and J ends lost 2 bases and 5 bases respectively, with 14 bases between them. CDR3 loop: CASSVNYLWDQPQHF. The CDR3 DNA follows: TGTGCCAGCAGCGTGAATTACCTCTGGGATCAGCCCCAGCATTTT.

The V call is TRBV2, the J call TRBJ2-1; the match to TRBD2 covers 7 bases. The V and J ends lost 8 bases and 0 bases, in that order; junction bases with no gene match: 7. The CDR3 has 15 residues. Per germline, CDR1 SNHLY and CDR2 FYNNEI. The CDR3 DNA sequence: TGTGCCAGCGTCTGGGGGGGTAGCTCCTACAATGAGCAGTTCTTC. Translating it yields CASVWGGSSYNEQFF.

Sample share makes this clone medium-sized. CDR3: CASSSRDRDSPLHF. The CDR3, as DNA: TGTGCCAGCAGCTCTAGGGACAGGGATTCACCCCTCCACTTT. This chain links TRBV7-8 with TRBJ1-6, with 9 bases lining up with TRBD1. The germline V gene has CDR1 SGHVS and CDR2 FQNEAQ. The CDR3 has 14 amino acids. Trimming removed 4 bases from V and 8 bases from J; junction bases left unmatched: 3.

The chain's CDR3 is CASMMPQGPYGYTF. CDR3 nucleotide sequence: TGTGCCAGCATGATGCCCCAGGGCCCCTATGGCTACACCTTC. The chain carries TRBV28 and TRBJ1-2, with D possibly TRBD1 on 5 matching bases. V lost 7 bases to trimming and J lost 4 bases, with 16 bases between them. CDR1 is MDHEN and CDR2 is SYDVKM in the germline V gene. The CDR3 contains 14 residues.

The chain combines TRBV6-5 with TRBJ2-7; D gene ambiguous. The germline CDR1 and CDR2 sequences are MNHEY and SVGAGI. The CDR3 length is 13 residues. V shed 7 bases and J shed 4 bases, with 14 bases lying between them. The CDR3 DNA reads TGTGCCAGCACCGCCGGGTGGGGATACGAGCAGTACTTC. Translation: CASTAGWGYEQYF.

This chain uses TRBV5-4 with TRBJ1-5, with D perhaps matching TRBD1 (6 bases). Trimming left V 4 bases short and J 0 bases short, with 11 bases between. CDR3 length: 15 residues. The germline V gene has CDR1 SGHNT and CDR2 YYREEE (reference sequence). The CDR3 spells CASSVGQSSNQPQHF. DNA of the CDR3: TGTGCCAGCAGCGTCGGACAGAGTAGCAATCAGCCCCAGCATTTT.

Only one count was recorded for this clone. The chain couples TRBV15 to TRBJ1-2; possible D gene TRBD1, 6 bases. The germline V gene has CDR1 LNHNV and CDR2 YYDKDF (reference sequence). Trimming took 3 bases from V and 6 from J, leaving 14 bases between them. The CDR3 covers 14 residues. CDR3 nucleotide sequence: TGTGCCACCAGCAGCTGGGCGGGGGCGGATGGCTACACCTTC. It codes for CATSSWAGADGYTF.

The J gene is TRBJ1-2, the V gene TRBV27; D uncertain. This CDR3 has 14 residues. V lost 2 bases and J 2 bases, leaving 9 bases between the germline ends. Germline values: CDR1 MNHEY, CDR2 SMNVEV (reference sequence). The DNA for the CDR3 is TGTGCCAGCAGTTTAGTTCCAGGCAACTATGGCTACACCTTC. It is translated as CASSLVPGNYGYTF.

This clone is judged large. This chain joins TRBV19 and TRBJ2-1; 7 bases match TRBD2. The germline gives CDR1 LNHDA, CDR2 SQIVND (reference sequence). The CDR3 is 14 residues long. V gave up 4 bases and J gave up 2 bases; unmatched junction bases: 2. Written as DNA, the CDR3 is TGTGCCAGTAGTACTGGGGGGGCCTACAATGAGCAGTTCTTC. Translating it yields CASSTGGAYNEQFF. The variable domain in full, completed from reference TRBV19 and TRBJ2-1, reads DGGITQSPKYLFRKEGQNVTLSCEQNLNHDAMYWYRQDPGQGLRLIYYSQIVNDFQKGDIAEGYSVSREKKESFPLTVTSAQKNPTAFYLCASSTGGAYNEQFFGPGTRLTVL.

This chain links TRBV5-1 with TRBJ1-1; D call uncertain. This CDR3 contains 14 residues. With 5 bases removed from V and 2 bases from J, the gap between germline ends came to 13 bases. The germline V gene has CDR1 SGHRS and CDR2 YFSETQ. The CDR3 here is CASRPEGINTEAFF. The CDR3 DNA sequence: TGCGCCAGCAGACCCGAAGGAATCAACACTGAAGCTTTCTTT.

In nucleotides, the CDR3 is TGCGCCAGCAGCCAGGGAGACCGGACAGGGGCAACCTACAATGAGCAGTTCTTC. It translates to CASSQGDRTGATYNEQFF. This chain connects TRBV4-3 to TRBJ2-1; 9 bases align to TRBD1. CDR1 is LGHNA, CDR2 YSLEER, per germline. The V segment lost 3 bases and the J segment 2 bases; nucleotides outside the gene matches: 11. The length of the CDR3 is 18 residues.

The CDR3 nucleotides read TGCGCCAGCAGCTCCGGGACAGGGACTAATGAAAAACTGTTTTTT. Translation: CASSSGTGTNEKLFF. This rearrangement joins TRBV5-1 to TRBJ1-4; TRBD1 agrees at 9 bases. CDR3 length equals 15 residues. With 3 bases clipped from V and 2 bases from J, the junction kept 2 bases outside the gene matches. Germline values: CDR1 SGHRS, CDR2 YFSETQ.

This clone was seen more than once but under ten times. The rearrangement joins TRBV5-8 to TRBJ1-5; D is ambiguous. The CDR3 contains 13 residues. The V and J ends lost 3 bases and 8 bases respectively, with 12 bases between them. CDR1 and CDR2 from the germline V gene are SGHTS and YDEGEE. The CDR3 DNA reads TGTGCCAGCAGCTCTTTTTTGAGGGAGCCCCAGCATTTT. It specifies CASSSFLREPQHF.

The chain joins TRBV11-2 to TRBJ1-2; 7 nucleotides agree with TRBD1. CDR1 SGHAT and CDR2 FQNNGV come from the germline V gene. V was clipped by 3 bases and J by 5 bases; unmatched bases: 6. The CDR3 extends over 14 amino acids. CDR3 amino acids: CASSLTGTVYGYTF. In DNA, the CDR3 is TGTGCCAGCAGCTTGACAGGGACCGTTTATGGCTACACCTTC.

CDR3 in DNA: TGTGCCAGCAGAGACACCATGAACACTGAAGCTTTCTTT. It encodes CASRDTMNTEAFF. The rearrangement uses TRBV6-5 and TRBJ1-1; D call uncertain. The CDR3 has 13 amino acids. The V end lost 6 bases, the J end lost 0 bases, and 8 bases lay between the germline ends. Germline V gives CDR1 MNHEY, CDR2 SVGAGI.

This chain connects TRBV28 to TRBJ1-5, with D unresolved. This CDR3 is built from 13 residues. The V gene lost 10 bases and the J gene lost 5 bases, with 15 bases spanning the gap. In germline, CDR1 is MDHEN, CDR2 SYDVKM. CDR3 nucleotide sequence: TGTGCCATCGGACCGCTATGGGATCAGCCCCAGCATTTT. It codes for CAIGPLWDQPQHF. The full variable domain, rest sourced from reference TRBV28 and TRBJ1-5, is DVKVTQSSRYLVKRTGEKVFLECVQDMDHENMFWYRQDPGLGLRLIYFSYDVKMKEKGDIPEGYSVSREKKERFSLILESASTNQTSMYLCAIGPLWDQPQHFGDGTRLSIL.

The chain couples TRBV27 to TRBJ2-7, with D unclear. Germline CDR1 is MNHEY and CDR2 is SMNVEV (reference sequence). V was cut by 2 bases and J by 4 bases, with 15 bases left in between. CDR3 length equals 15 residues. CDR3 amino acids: CASSLTGQTLYEQYF. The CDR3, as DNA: TGTGCCAGCAGTTTAACGGGTCAGACACTATACGAGCAGTACTTC.

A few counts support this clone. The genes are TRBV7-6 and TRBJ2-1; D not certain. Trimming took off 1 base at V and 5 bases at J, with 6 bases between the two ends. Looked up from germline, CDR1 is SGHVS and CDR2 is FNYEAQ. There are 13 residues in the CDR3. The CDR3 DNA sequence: TGTGCCAGCAGCTTAGGCCTCGACAATGAGCAGTTCTTC. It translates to CASSLGLDNEQFF. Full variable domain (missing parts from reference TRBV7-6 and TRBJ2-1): GAGVSQSPRYKVTKRGQDVALRCDPISGHVSLYWYRQALGQGPEFLTYFNYEAQQDKSGLPNDRFSAERPEGSISTLTIQRTEQRDSAMYRCASSLGLDNEQFFGPGTRLTVL.

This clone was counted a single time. The CDR3 DNA is TGTGCCAGCAGTTACTCCGCAGGCCCTAATGAGCAGTTCTTC. Translating gives CASSYSAGPNEQFF. This rearrangement joins TRBV6-5 to TRBJ2-1; D gene ambiguous. Looked up from germline, CDR1 is MNHEY and CDR2 is SVGAGI. V lost 0 bases, J lost 7 bases, and 10 bases lay in between. The CDR3 covers 14 residues.

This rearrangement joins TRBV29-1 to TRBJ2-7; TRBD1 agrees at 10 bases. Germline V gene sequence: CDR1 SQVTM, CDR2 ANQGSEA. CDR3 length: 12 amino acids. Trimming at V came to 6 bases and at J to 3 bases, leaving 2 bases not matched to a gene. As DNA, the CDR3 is TGCAGCGTAGGGACAGGGGTCTACGAGCAGTACTTC. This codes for CSVGTGVYEQYF.

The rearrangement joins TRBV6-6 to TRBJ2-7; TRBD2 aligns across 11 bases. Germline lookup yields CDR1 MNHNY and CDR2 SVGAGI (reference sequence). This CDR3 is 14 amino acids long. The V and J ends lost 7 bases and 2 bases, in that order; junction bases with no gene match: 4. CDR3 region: CASKLAGEAYEQYF. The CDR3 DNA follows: TGTGCCAGCAAACTAGCGGGGGAAGCCTACGAGCAGTACTTC.

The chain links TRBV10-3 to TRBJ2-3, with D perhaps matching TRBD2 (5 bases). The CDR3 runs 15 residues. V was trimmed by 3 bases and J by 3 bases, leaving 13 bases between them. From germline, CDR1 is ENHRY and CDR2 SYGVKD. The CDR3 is CAISDLPGRTDTQYF. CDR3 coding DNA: TGTGCCATCAGTGACTTGCCGGGGAGAACAGATACGCAGTATTTT.

As DNA, the CDR3 is TGTGCCAGCAGCTTAGGGACAGGCCTCTCCTACGAGCAGTACTTC. It is translated as CASSLGTGLSYEQYF. The gene calls are TRBV7-9 and TRBJ2-7; 7 bases agree with TRBD1. Germline V gene lookup returns CDR1 SEHNR and CDR2 FQNEAQ (reference sequence). Losses at the gene ends were 1 base for V and 0 bases for J; bases not matched to a gene: 3. CDR3 size: 15 residues.

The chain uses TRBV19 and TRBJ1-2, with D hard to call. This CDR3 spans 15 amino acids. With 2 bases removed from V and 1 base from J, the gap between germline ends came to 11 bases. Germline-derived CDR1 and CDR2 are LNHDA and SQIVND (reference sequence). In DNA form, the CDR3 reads TGTGCCAGTAGTATACCGGCAGCATATAACTATGGCTACACCTTC. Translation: CASSIPAAYNYGYTF.

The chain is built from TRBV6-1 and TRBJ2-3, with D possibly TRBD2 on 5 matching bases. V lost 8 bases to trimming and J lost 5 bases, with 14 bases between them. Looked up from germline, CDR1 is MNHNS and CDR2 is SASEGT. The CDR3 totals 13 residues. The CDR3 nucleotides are TGTGCCAGCCTCGGGCGGGTAGGAGATACGCAGTATTTT. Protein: CASLGRVGDTQYF.

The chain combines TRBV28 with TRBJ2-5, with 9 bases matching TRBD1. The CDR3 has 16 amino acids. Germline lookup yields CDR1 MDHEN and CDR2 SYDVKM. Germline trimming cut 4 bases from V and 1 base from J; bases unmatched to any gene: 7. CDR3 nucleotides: TGTGCCAGCAGTTCCCCGGGACAGGGCCTCCAAGAGACCCAGTACTTC. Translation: CASSSPGQGLQETQYF.

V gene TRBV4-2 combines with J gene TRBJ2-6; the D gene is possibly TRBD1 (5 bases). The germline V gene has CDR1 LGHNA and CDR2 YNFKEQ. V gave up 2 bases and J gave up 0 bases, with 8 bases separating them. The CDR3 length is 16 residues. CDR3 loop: CASSQLTGSGANVLTF. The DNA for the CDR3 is TGTGCCAGCAGCCAATTAACAGGCTCTGGGGCCAACGTCCTGACTTTC.